The T cell receptor beta chain described here comes from a study of identical twins. A single record per CDR3 protein comes from TCRdb applying MiXCR to the 5' RACE reads. Among under 900,000 distinct CDR3 sequences listed, around an eighth were seen once. J lost 2 bases, V lost 5 bases, and 4 bases had no gene match. This CDR3 region has 16 residues. This clonotype was seen ten or more times. These data were also reused for a study on yellow fever vaccine responses in identical twins.

The material sequenced was PBMCs. The chain has TRBV12-3 or TRBV12-4 and TRBJ2-3; 13 bases align to TRBD2. The clonotype was recovered from a woman between 18 and 29 years old in good health. CDR3 nucleotides: TGTGCCAGCAGTCTAGGGACTAGCGGGGTCACAGATACGCAGTATTTT. Its protein product is CASSLGTSGVTDTQYF.